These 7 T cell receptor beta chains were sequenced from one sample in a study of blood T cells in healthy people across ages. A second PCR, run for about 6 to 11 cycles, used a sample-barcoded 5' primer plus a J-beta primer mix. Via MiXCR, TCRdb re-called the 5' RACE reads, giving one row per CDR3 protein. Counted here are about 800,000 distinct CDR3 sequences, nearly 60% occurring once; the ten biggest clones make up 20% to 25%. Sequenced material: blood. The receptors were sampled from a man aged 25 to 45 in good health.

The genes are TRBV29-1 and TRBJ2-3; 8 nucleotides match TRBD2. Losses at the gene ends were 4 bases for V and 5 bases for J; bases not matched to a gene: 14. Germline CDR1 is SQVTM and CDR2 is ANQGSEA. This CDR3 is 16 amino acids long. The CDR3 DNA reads TGCAGCGTTGGAGTAGAAGCGGGAGTCGCTGGAGATACGCAGTATTTT. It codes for CSVGVEAGVAGDTQYF.

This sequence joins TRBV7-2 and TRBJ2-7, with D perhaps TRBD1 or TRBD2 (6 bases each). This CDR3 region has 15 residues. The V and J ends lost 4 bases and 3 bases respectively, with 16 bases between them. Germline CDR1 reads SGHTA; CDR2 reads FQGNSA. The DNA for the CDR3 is TGTGCCAGCAGCTGGGTTCCGGGGGCCCTCTACGAGCAGTACTTC. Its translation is CASSWVPGALYEQYF. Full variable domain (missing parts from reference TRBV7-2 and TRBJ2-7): GAGVSQSPSNKVTEKGKDVELRCDPISGHTALYWYRQSLGQGLEFLIYFQGNSAPDKSGLPSDRFSAERTGGSVSTLTIQRTQQEDSAVYLCASSWVPGALYEQYFGPGTRLTVT.

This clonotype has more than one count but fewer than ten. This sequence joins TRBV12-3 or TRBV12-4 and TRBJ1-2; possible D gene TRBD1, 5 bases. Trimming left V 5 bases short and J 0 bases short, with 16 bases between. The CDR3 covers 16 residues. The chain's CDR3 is CASSPAPGHSNYGYTF. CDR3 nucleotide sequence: TGTGCCAGCAGTCCCGCCCCCGGACACTCTAACTATGGCTACACCTTC.

DNA of the CDR3: TGTGCCAGCAGCCAAGTTGCCGGAGAAGGAGGATACAATGAGCAGTACTTC. Translation: CASSQVAGEGGYNEQYF. The chain joins TRBV3-1 to TRBJ2-4; the D gene is possibly TRBD2 (5 bases). CDR3 size: 17 residues. The ends were cut back, 1 base at V and 13 bases at J, with 26 bases in the middle. The germline CDR1 and CDR2 sequences are LGHDT and YNNKEL (reference sequence).

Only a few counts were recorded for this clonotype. The CDR3 DNA follows: TGTGCCAGCAGTAGTCCCCCGCAGGGTAAATACGAGCAGTACTTC. This encodes CASSSPPQGKYEQYF. V and J are TRBV27 and TRBJ2-7; D is possibly TRBD1 (5 bases). The CDR3 runs to 15 residues. Trimming took off 5 bases at V and 4 bases at J, with 18 bases between the two ends. In germline, CDR1 is MNHEY, CDR2 SMNVEV (reference sequence).

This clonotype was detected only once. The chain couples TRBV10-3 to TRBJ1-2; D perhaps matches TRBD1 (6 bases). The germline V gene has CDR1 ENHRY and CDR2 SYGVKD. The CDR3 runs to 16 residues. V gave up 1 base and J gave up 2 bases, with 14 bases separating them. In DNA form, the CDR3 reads TGTGCCATCAGTGAGTGGATCAGGGGTCAAAACTATGGCTACACCTTC. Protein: CAISEWIRGQNYGYTF.

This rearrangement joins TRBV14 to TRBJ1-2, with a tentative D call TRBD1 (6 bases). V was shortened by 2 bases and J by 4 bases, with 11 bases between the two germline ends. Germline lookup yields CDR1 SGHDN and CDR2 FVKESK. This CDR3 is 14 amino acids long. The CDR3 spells CASSQRTASYGYTF. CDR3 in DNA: TGTGCCAGCAGCCAACGGACAGCTAGCTATGGCTACACCTTC.